The 22 T cell receptor beta chains below all came from one sample that was sequenced in a study of T-cell memory formation after mild COVID-19. Via MiXCR, TCRdb re-called the 5' RACE reads, giving one row per CDR3 protein. The sample yields fewer than 650,000 distinct CDR3 sequences, about 18% seen once. Sequencing was carried out using PBMCs or a T cell subset sorted from them (not recorded which). The receptors originated from an adult woman who had mild COVID-19 (a few samples of this study predate the infection). Cell type and time point are not known.

This clonotype was detected only a few times. The V call is TRBV4-3, the J call TRBJ2-2; D may be TRBD1 or TRBD2 (6 bases each). The germline V and J ends were trimmed by 4 bases and 0 bases, with 12 bases remaining between them. In germline, CDR1 is LGHNA, CDR2 YSLEER. The CDR3 covers 16 residues. CDR3 nucleotide sequence: TGCGCCAGCAGCCGGGGGGCGTCTACGAACACCGGGGAGCTGTTTTTT. Protein sequence: CASSRGASTNTGELFF.

This clonotype occurred a few times. This chain uses TRBV5-5 with TRBJ2-7; no clear D. Germline lookup yields CDR1 SGHKS and CDR2 YYEKEE (reference sequence). Trimming left V 4 bases short and J 2 bases short, with 16 bases between. The CDR3 consists of 15 residues. Here the CDR3 DNA reads TGTGCCAGCAGCGACGGGCCCAGTAGTACCTACGAGCAGTACTTC. As protein: CASSDGPSSTYEQYF.

This clonotype was seen at least ten times. The rearrangement links TRBV5-1 to TRBJ2-5; 9 bases line up with TRBD2. The CDR3 is 15 residues long. Germline trimming cut 2 bases from V and 2 bases from J; bases unmatched to any gene: 4. Germline V CDR1 and CDR2: SGHRS, YFSETQ. The CDR3 bases are TGCGCCAGCAGCTTTGCGGGAGGGAGACAAGAGACCCAGTACTTC. Its translation is CASSFAGGRQETQYF. Full variable domain (rest looked up from reference TRBV5-1 and TRBJ2-5): KAGVTQTPRYLIKTRGQQVTLSCSPISGHRSVSWYQQTPGQGLQFLFEYFSETQRNKGNFPGRFSGRQFSNSRSEMNVSTLELGDSALYLCASSFAGGRQETQYFGPGTRLLVL.

The genes are TRBV30 and TRBJ1-5, with 7 bases that match TRBD1. Germline assignment: CDR1 GTSNPN and CDR2 SVGIG (reference sequence). The V and J ends lost 5 bases and 2 bases, in that order; junction bases with no gene match: 6. The CDR3 totals 14 residues. CDR3: CAWAWDSRNQPQHF. CDR3 nucleotides: TGTGCCTGGGCGTGGGACAGCCGCAATCAGCCCCAGCATTTT.

This clonotype was counted between two and nine times. The rearrangement joins TRBV7-8 to TRBJ1-4; maybe TRBD1 (5 bases). The ends were cut back, 8 bases at V and 4 bases at J, with 14 bases in the middle. Germline loops: CDR1 SGHVS, CDR2 FQNEAQ. CDR3 length: 14 amino acids. The CDR3 nucleotides read TGTGCCAGCGGCAGGGTTCGGGTTAATGAAAAACTGTTTTTT. Protein product: CASGRVRVNEKLFF.

This clonotype was detected only a few times. This chain links TRBV19 with TRBJ2-3, with D hard to call. Trimming pared 7 bases from V and 1 base from J, leaving 15 bases between. The CDR3 spans 15 residues. Germline CDR1 and CDR2: LNHDA and SQIVND (reference sequence). The CDR3 loop is CASTPVGFGTDTQYF. The CDR3 bases are TGTGCCAGTACCCCCGTTGGCTTCGGCACAGATACGCAGTATTTT.

The V call is TRBV20-1, the J call TRBJ2-7, with a weak D call TRBD2 (6 bases). Looked up from germline, CDR1 is DFQATT and CDR2 is SNEGSKA (reference sequence). Trimming shortened V by 6 bases and J by 3 bases, and 18 bases separated the two germline ends. The length of the CDR3 is 14 residues. CDR3 loop: CSAGGLGFYYEQYF. In nucleotides, the CDR3 is TGCAGTGCCGGGGGTCTGGGATTCTACTACGAGCAGTACTTC.

The chain uses TRBV5-5 and TRBJ1-4; D might be TRBD1 (5 bases). This CDR3 region has 16 residues. Trimming stripped 9 bases from V and 10 bases from J, with 28 bases between. Germline CDR1 is SGHKS and CDR2 is YYEKEE (reference sequence). Here the CDR3 reads CATTPGAASKPGKLFF. The CDR3 coding sequence is TGTGCCACCACCCCTGGGGCCGCTTCTAAGCCCGGAAAACTGTTTTTT.

The chain is built from TRBV29-1 and TRBJ1-1, with no clear D. CDR1 is SQVTM and CDR2 is ANQGSEA in the germline V gene. Trimming shortened V by 4 bases and J by 4 bases, and 7 bases separated the two germline ends. The CDR3 length is 11 residues. Here the CDR3 DNA reads TGCAGCGTTGGGTCCCTCACTGAAGCTTTCTTT. This codes for CSVGSLTEAFF.

This clonotype was found a few times. The chain uses TRBV2 and TRBJ2-2, with 7 bases aligning to TRBD1. The CDR3 consists of 14 residues. The V and J ends lost 5 bases and 6 bases, in that order; junction bases with no gene match: 6. Germline loops: CDR1 SNHLY, CDR2 FYNNEI. This chain's CDR3 is CASSLKGGSGELFF. Written as DNA, the CDR3 is TGTGCCAGCAGTCTTAAAGGGGGCTCCGGGGAGCTGTTTTTT.

This clonotype occurred many times. The chain links TRBV7-9 to TRBJ2-1; D remains unclear. This CDR3 has 14 residues. The germline CDR1 and CDR2 sequences are SEHNR and FQNEAQ (reference sequence). Trimming removed 5 bases from V and 6 bases from J, with 14 bases in between. The CDR3 reads CASSPGPRANEQFF. In DNA form, the CDR3 reads TGTGCCAGCAGCCCGGGTCCCCGGGCCAATGAGCAGTTCTTC.

The chain carries TRBV7-2 and TRBJ2-3, with 16 bases lining up with TRBD2. Trimming at V came to 6 bases and at J to 0 bases, leaving 12 bases not matched to a gene. Germline CDR1 is SGHTA and CDR2 is FQGNSA. This CDR3 comprises 20 residues. Here the CDR3 DNA reads TGTGCCAGCAGTTTCGGGGGGACTAGCGGGAGGGTCCTTAGCACAGATACGCAGTATTTT. Its protein product is CASSFGGTSGRVLSTDTQYF.

This rearrangement joins TRBV4-2 to TRBJ2-7, with TRBD1 identical over 12 bases. The V and J ends lost 3 bases and 6 bases, in that order; junction bases with no gene match: 9. Germline CDR1 and CDR2: LGHNA and YNFKEQ. There are 16 residues in the CDR3. CDR3 coding DNA: TGTGCCAGCAGCCAGGCTTCCCGGGACAGGGGGCGCGAGCAGTACTTC. Translation: CASSQASRDRGREQYF.

There are many counts of this clonotype. The chain has TRBV7-9 and TRBJ1-1; TRBD1 is a possible D gene (5 bases). The V end was cut by 5 bases, the J end by 7 bases, with 11 bases between. CDR3 length: 12 amino acids. The V gene's germline CDR1 is SEHNR and CDR2 FQNEAQ (reference sequence). CDR3 protein: CASSLQTVEAFF. The CDR3 coding sequence is TGTGCCAGCAGCCTACAGACAGTTGAAGCTTTCTTT.

The chain joins TRBV4-3 to TRBJ2-3; the match to TRBD1 covers 7 bases. V was clipped by 0 bases and J by 4 bases; unmatched bases: 7. CDR3 length: 16 residues. The germline V gene has CDR1 LGHNA and CDR2 YSLEER. The CDR3 DNA sequence: TGCGCCAGCAGCCAAGATCCGACAGGGTCACCAGATACGCAGTATTTT. Amino acid sequence: CASSQDPTGSPDTQYF.

The rearrangement uses TRBV12-3 or TRBV12-4 and TRBJ2-1; 11 bases are shared with TRBD1. This CDR3 is built from 18 residues. V shed 5 bases and J 1 base; nucleotides not matched to a gene: 10. The CDR3 nucleotides are TGTGCCAGCAGTCCTGCTCCGGGACAGGGGGGGTCCTACAATGAGCAGTTCTTC. It codes for CASSPAPGQGGSYNEQFF.

This rearrangement joins TRBV29-1 to TRBJ1-2; 9 nucleotides line up with TRBD1. J gave up 6 bases and V 4 bases, and 6 bases lay outside the gene matches. Germline CDR1 SQVTM, CDR2 ANQGSEA. This CDR3 comprises 13 residues. CDR3 sequence (DNA): TGCAGCGTTGTCGGGACAGGGCATAATGGCTACACCTTC. This sequence encodes CSVVGTGHNGYTF.

The chain uses TRBV30 and TRBJ1-1; D may be TRBD1 (6 bases). The V end was cut by 0 bases, the J end by 10 bases, with 12 bases between. Germline values: CDR1 GTSNPN, CDR2 SVGIG (reference sequence). The CDR3 consists of 12 residues. As DNA, the CDR3 is TGTGCCTGGAGTGTATTTGGGGGGCGAGCTTTCTTT. As protein: CAWSVFGGRAFF.

V usage is TRBV4-1 and J usage is TRBJ2-3; D is possibly TRBD1 or TRBD2 (5 bases each). CDR3 length equals 15 residues. With 4 bases removed from V and 2 bases from J, the gap between germline ends came to 13 bases. The germline CDR1 and CDR2 sequences are MGHRA and YSYEKL. The CDR3 coding sequence is TGCGCCAGCAGCCGCAGTGAGGGGAACACAGATACGCAGTATTTT. Translation: CASSRSEGNTDTQYF.

V usage is TRBV6-4 and J usage is TRBJ2-2; perhaps TRBD1 as D (5 bases). V lost 4 bases, J lost 7 bases, and 16 bases lay in between. Germline V gene data show CDR1 as MRHNA and CDR2 as SNTAGT. This CDR3 is built from 15 residues. This chain's CDR3 is CASSATETQGGELFF. The CDR3 DNA reads TGTGCCAGCAGTGCCACGGAAACGCAGGGCGGGGAGCTGTTTTTT.

The gene calls are TRBV6-2 or TRBV6-3 and TRBJ2-2; D is unclear. This CDR3 contains 11 residues. With 10 bases removed from V and 1 base from J, the gap between germline ends came to 4 bases. Germline assignment: CDR1 MNHEY and CDR2 SVGEGT. The CDR3 nucleotides are TGTGCCACGGGGAACACCGGGGAGCTGTTTTTT. The encoded protein is CATGNTGELFF.

This clonotype was counted between two and nine times. The gene calls are TRBV7-9 and TRBJ1-1; a weak D match, TRBD1 (5 bases). Germline assignment: CDR1 SEHNR and CDR2 FQNEAQ (reference sequence). Trimming took off 0 bases at V and 10 bases at J, with 9 bases between the two ends. The CDR3 covers 12 residues. The CDR3 loop reads CASSLAPGGAFF. The CDR3 DNA follows: TGTGCCAGCAGCTTAGCGCCGGGGGGAGCTTTCTTT.